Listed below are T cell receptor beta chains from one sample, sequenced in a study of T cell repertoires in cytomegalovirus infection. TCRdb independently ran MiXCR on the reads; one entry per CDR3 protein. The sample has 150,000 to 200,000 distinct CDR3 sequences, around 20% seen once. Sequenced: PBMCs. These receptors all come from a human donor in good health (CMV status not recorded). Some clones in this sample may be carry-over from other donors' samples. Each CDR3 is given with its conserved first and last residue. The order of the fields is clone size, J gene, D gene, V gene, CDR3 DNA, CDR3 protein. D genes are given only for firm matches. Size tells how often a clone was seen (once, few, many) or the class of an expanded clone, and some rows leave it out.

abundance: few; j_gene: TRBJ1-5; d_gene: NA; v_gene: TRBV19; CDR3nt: TGTGCCAGTACCTATTCTAGGGTTAGCAATCAGCCCCAGCATTTT; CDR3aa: CASTYSRVSNQPQHF
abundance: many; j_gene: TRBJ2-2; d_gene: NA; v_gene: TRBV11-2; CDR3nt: TGTGCCAGCAGCTTAGGACAGGAAACCGGGGAGCTGTTTTTT; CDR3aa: CASSLGQETGELFF
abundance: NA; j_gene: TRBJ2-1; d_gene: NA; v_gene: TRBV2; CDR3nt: TGTGCCAGCCAGGGGAGGCTATACAATGAGCAGTTCTTC; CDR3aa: CASQGRLYNEQFF
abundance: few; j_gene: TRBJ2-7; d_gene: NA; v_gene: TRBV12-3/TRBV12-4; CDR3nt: TGTGCCAGCAGTTTCGGTCCTGAGCTCCTAGACGAGCAGTACTTC; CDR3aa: CASSFGPELLDEQYF
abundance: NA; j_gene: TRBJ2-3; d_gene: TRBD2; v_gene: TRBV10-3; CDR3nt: TGTGCCATCAGTGACCCTAGGACTAGCGGGAGGGCCGCAGATACGCAGTATTTT; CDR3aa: CAISDPRTSGRAADTQYF
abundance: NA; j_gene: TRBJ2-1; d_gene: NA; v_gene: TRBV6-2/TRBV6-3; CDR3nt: TGTGCCAGCCAGATGGGGCATGGGGGAGGTGAGCAGTTCTTC; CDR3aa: CASQMGHGGGEQFF
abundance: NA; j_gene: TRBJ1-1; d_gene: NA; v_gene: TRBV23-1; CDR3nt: TGCGCCAGCAGTCAAGTCGTATACGACCCCGACCCCACTGAAGCTTTCTTT; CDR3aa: CASSQVVYDPDPTEAFF
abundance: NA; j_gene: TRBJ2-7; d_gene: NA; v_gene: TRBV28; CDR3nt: TGTGCCAGCAGTCGAGCGGGCTGGGGGACCTGGGAGCAGTACTTC; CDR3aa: CASSRAGWGTWEQYF
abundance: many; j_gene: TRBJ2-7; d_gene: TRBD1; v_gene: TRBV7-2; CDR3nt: TGTGCCAGCAGCTCCCGGGACAGGGACACCGAGCAGTACTTC; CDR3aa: CASSSRDRDTEQYF
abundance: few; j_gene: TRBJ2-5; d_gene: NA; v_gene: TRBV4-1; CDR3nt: TGCGCCAGCAGCCAAGTACCAGGGCTTCAAGAGACCCAGTACTTC; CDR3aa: CASSQVPGLQETQYF
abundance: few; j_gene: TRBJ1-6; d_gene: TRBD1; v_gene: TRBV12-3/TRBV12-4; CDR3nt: TGTGCCAGCAGTCCTTCGGGCAGGGGGCTAAATTCACCCCTCCACTTT; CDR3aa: CASSPSGRGLNSPLHF
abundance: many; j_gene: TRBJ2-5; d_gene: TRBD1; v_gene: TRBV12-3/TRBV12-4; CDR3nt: TGTGCCAGCAGTTTAGCGACAGGGACGAAGACCCAGTACTTC; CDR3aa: CASSLATGTKTQYF
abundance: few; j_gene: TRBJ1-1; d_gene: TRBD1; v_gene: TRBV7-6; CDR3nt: TGTGCCAGCAGCGGGAACAGGGGTTCTATGAACACTGAAGCTTTCTTT; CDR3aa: CASSGNRGSMNTEAFF
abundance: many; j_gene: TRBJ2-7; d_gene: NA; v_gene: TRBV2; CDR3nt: TGTGCCAGCGGGGACTCCTACGAGCAGTACTTC; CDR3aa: CASGDSYEQYF
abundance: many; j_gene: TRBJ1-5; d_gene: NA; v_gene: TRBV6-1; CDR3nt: TGTGCCAGCAGTGAAAGAGGGAAGGGGCTTTCCAATCAGCCCCAGCATTTT; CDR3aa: CASSERGKGLSNQPQHF
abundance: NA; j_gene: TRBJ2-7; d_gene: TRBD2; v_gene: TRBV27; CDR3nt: TGTGCCAGCAGTTTACCTATAGTTAGCGGGAGCCCGTCCGAGCAGTACTTC; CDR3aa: CASSLPIVSGSPSEQYF
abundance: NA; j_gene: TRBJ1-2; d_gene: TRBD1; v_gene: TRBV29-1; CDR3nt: TGCAGCGCTACCGACAGGGAAGAAACTAACTATGGCTACACCTTC; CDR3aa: CSATDREETNYGYTF
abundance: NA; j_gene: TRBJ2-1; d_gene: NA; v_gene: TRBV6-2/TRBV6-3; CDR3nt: TGTGCCAGCAGTTTGTCGGTCACAGCGGGCGCCTACAATGAGCAGTTCTTC; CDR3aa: CASSLSVTAGAYNEQFF
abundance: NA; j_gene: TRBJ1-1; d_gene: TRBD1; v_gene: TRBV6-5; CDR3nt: TGTGCCAGCAGTTGGATCCGACAGGGTGAGGCTTTCTTT; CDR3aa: CASSWIRQGEAFF
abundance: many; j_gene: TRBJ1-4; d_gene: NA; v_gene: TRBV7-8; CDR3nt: TGTGCCAGCAGCTCCGGGAGGGAAAAACTGTTTTTT; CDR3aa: CASSSGREKLFF
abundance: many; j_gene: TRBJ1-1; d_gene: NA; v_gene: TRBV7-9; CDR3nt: TGTGCCAGCAGCCTGGCCCAGAGGACTGAAGCTTTCTTT; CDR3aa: CASSLAQRTEAFF
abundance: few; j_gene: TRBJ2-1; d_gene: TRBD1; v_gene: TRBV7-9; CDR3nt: TGTGCCAGCAGCTCTTTGACAGGGTCCCCCTACAATGAGCAGTTCTTC; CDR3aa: CASSSLTGSPYNEQFF
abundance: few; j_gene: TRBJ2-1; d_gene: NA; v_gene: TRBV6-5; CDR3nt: TGTGCCAGCAGTCCTACCGAAAGAGAATACAATGAGCAGTTCTTC; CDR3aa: CASSPTEREYNEQFF
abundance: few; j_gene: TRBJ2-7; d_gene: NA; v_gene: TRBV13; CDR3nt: TGTGCCAGCAGCTCATTCACTAGCCACGAGCAGTACTTC; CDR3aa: CASSSFTSHEQYF
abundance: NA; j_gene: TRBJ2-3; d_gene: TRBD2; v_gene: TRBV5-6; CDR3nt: TGTGCCAGCAGACGGGGGACGACTAGCGGGGGGGCCAGCACAGATACGCAGTATTTT; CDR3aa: CASRRGTTSGGASTDTQYF
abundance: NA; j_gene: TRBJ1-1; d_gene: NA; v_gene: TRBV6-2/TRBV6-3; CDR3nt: TGTGCCAGCAGTTACGATGGGTGGACTGAAGCTTTCTTT; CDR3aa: CASSYDGWTEAFF
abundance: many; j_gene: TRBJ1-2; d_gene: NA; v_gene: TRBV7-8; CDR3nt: TGTGCCAGCAGCTTAATTAGCGGGGTTGGCTATGGCTACACCTTC; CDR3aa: CASSLISGVGYGYTF
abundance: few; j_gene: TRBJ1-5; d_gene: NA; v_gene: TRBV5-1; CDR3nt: TGCGCCAGCAGCTTGGACGGGACACCCAGGGAGCCCCAGCATTTT; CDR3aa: CASSLDGTPREPQHF
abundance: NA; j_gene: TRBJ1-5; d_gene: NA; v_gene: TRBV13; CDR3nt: TGTGCCAGCAGCTCGGGACGGAGCCAGCCCCAGCATTTT; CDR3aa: CASSSGRSQPQHF
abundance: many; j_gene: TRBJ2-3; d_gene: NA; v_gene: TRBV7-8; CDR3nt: TGTGCCAGCAGCTACACAGGCGGGGTCGGCACAGATACGCAGTATTTT; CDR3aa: CASSYTGGVGTDTQYF
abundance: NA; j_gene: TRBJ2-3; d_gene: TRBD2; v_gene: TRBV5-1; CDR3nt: TGCGCCAGCAGCCAAGGGAGCGGGAGCTCGACAGATACGCAGTATTTT; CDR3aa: CASSQGSGSSTDTQYF
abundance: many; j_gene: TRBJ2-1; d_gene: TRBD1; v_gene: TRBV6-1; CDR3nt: TGTGCCAGCAGTCCGGGACAGGACTACAATGAGCAGTTCTTC; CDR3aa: CASSPGQDYNEQFF
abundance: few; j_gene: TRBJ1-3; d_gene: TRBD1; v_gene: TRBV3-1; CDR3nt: TGTGCCAGCAGCCAAGTTCAGGTGACAGGGGGAGGAAACACCATATATTTT; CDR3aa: CASSQVQVTGGGNTIYF
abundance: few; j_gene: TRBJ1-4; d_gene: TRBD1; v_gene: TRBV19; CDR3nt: TGTGCCAGTAGTCTTACCGGGACAGGCATTGAAAAACTGTTTTTT; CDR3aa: CASSLTGTGIEKLFF
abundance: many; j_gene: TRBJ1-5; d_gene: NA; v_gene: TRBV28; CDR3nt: TGTGCCAGCATTTGGGGGGGGAGCAATCAGCCCCAGCATTTT; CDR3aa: CASIWGGSNQPQHF
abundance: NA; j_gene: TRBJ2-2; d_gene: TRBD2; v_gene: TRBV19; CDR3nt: TGTGCCAGTGTGGGGGGGTTCTACACCGGGGAGCTGTTTTTT; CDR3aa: CASVGGFYTGELFF
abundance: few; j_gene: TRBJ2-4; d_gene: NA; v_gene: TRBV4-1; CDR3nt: TGCGCCAGCAGCCAAGATCCGGGGCCAAAAAACATTCAGTACTTC; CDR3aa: CASSQDPGPKNIQYF
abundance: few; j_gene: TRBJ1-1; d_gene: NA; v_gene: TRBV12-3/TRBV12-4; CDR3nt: TGTGCCAGCAGTTTGTATGATCAGGACACTGAAGCTTTCTTT; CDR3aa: CASSLYDQDTEAFF
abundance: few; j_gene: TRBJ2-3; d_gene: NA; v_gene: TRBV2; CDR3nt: TGTGCCAGCAGTGAAAACGGAATGGTCACAGATACGCAGTATTTT; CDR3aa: CASSENGMVTDTQYF
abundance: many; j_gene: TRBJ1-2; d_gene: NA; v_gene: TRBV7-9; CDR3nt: TGTGCCAGCAGCTCGGACAGTTCCTATGGCTACACCTTC; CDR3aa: CASSSDSSYGYTF
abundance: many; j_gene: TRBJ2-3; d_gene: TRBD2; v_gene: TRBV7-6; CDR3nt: TGTGCCAGCAGCTTAGCGCCCCCGGGGGGGCCGATAGATACGCAGTATTTT; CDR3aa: CASSLAPPGGPIDTQYF
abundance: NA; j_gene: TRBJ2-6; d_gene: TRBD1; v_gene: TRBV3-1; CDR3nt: TGTGCCAGCAGCCGTGACAGGGTAGCACCTGGGGCCAACGTCCTGACTTTC; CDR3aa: CASSRDRVAPGANVLTF
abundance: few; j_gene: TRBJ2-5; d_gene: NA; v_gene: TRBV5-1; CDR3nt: TGCGCCAGCAGCTTGACGGCCGGGGAAGAGACCCAGTACTTC; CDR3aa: CASSLTAGEETQYF
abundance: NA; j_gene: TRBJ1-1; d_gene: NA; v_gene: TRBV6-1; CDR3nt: TGTGCTCTCCTCCGCGAGGGGACGGCTTCGGAAGCTTTCTTT; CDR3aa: CALLREGTASEAFF
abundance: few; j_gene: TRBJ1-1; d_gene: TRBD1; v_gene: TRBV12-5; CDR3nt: TGTGCTAGTGGTTTGGGGGACAGCGCAAACACTGAAGCTTTCTTT; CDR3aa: CASGLGDSANTEAFF
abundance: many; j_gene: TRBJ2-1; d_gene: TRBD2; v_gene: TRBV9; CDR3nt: TGTGCCAGCAGCGTAGAACTAGCGGGGGGTGAGCAGTTCTTC; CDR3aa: CASSVELAGGEQFF
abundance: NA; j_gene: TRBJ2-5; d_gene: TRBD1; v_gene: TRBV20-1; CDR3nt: TGCAGTGCTGCCCTCCCCGGGACAGGGGGAGAGACCCAGTACTTC; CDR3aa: CSAALPGTGGETQYF
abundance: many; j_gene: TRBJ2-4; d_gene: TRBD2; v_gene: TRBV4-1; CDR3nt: TGCGCCAGCAGCCAAGAAGCGGAGCGGGAGTACATTCAGTACTTC; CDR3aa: CASSQEAEREYIQYF
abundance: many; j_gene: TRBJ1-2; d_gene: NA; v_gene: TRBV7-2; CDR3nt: TGTGCCAGCAGCGAAACAGGATATGGCTACACCTTC; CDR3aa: CASSETGYGYTF
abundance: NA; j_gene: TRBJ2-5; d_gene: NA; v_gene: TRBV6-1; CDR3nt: TGTGCCAGCAGTGAAACCGGCGACCTCCAAGAGACCCAGTACTTC; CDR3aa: CASSETGDLQETQYF
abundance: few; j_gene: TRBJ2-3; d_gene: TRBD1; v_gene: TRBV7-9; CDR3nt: TGTGCCAGCAGCCAGGGGGCGAGCTCTAGCACAGATACGCAGTATTTT; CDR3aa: CASSQGASSSTDTQYF
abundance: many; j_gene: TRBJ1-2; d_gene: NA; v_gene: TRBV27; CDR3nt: TGTGCCAGCAGGCCAGGGTCCAAACCCTATGGCTACACCTTC; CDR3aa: CASRPGSKPYGYTF
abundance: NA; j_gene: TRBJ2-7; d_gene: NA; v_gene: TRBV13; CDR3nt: TGTGCCAGCAGCTTAGGACAGCTCGAGCAGTACTTC; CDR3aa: CASSLGQLEQYF
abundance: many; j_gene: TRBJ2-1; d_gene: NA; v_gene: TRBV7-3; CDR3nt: TGTGCCAGCAGCTTAATAGGGCTAGGAAGTGAGCAGTTCTTC; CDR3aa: CASSLIGLGSEQFF
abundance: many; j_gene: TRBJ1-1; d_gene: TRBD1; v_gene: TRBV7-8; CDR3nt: TGTGCCAGCCGACGTTCCTGGACAGGGGGGCTTATGGACACTGAAGCTTTCTTT; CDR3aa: CASRRSWTGGLMDTEAFF